These 9 T cell receptor beta chains came from one sample sequenced in a study of blood T cell repertoires in COVID-19. Method: immunoSEQ multiplex PCR; TCRdb's copy keeps in-frame clones and lacks some. The table includes 250,000 to 300,000 clones, around 90% detected once. What was sequenced was PBMCs or T cells enriched from blood (not recorded which). Receptors originate from a young woman who had recovered from COVID-19.

V usage is TRBV15 and J usage is TRBJ2-5; D gene ambiguous. V lost 0 bases, J lost 2 bases, and 10 bases lay in between. Germline V gene data show CDR1 as LNHNV and CDR2 as YYDKDF (reference sequence). The length of the CDR3 is 15 residues. For the CDR3, the DNA is TGTGCCACCAGCAGAGATGGTGTACAGCAAGAGACCCAGTACTTC. It specifies CATSRDGVQQETQYF.

The chain employs TRBV11-2 and TRBJ1-2; the match to TRBD1 covers 9 bases. CDR1 SGHAT and CDR2 FQNNGV come from the germline V gene. The J segment lost 7 bases and the V segment lost 7 bases, leaving 10 bases of the junction unmatched. The CDR3 is 14 amino acids. CDR3 in amino acids: CASNPTGGSGGYTF. In nucleotides, the CDR3 is TGTGCCAGCAACCCCACAGGGGGCTCGGGTGGCTACACCTTC.

The genes are TRBV11-1 and TRBJ2-7; possibly TRBD1 for D (6 bases). CDR1 SGHAT and CDR2 FQDESV come from the germline V gene (reference sequence). Trimming removed 5 bases at V and 2 bases at J, with 10 bases between. The CDR3 runs 13 residues. The CDR3 is CASSQDRPYEQYF. The CDR3 nucleotides are TGTGCCAGCAGCCAGGACAGACCCTACGAGCAGTACTTC.

V is TRBV5-4 and J is TRBJ2-7; D is possibly TRBD1 (5 bases). The CDR3 length is 12 residues. V was cut by 0 bases and J by 7 bases, with 8 bases left in between. The germline CDR1 and CDR2 sequences are SGHNT and YYREEE (reference sequence). CDR3 in DNA: TGTGCCAGCAGCTTGGTCAGGGATGAGCAGTACTTC. Translating it yields CASSLVRDEQYF.

The rearrangement links TRBV11-1 to TRBJ2-1; 14 nucleotides align to TRBD2. This CDR3 has 16 amino acids. The V gene end was trimmed by 1 base and the J gene end by 6 bases; junction bases not matched to a gene: 2. Per the germline V gene, CDR1 is SGHAT and CDR2 is FQDESV (reference sequence). For the CDR3, the DNA is TGTGCCAGCAGCTTAGTAGGGACTAGCGGGAGCAATGAGCAGTTCTTC. This encodes CASSLVGTSGSNEQFF.

This chain connects TRBV4-2 to TRBJ2-7; TRBD2 matches 9 bases. The V gene end was trimmed by 5 bases and the J gene end by 4 bases; junction bases not matched to a gene: 12. Germline CDR1 is LGHNA and CDR2 is YNFKEQ. The CDR3 totals 16 residues. CDR3 in DNA: TGTGCCAGCAGCACAGGAAGGGGACTAGCCGATTACGAGCAGTACTTC. It specifies CASSTGRGLADYEQYF.

The chain is built from TRBV7-2 and TRBJ2-2, with TRBD2 as a possible D gene (7 bases). The CDR3 runs to 15 residues. Germline CDR1 reads SGHTA; CDR2 reads FQGNSA. Trimming took 3 bases from V and 1 from J, leaving 9 bases between them. DNA for the CDR3: TGTGCCAGCAGCTTGGGGGGGCAGAACACCGGGGAGCTGTTTTTT. Protein: CASSLGGQNTGELFF.

The genes are TRBV27 and TRBJ2-1, with 11 nucleotides matching TRBD2. CDR3 length: 17 residues. After removal of 0 bases from V and 1 base from J, the junction contained 2 bases not matched to a gene. Germline CDR1 and CDR2: MNHEY and SMNVEV (reference sequence). Written as DNA, the CDR3 is TGTGCCAGCAGTTTATCGAGACTAGCGGGATCCTACAATGAGCAGTTCTTC. It is translated as CASSLSRLAGSYNEQFF.

The chain employs TRBV5-1 and TRBJ2-3, with TRBD2 matching 7 bases. Germline loops: CDR1 SGHRS, CDR2 YFSETQ. The trim removed 3 bases at V and 3 bases at J, leaving 1 base unmatched. This CDR3 spans 13 amino acids. The CDR3 reads CASSSSGTDTQYF. CDR3 sequence (DNA): TGCGCCAGCAGCTCTAGCGGTACAGATACGCAGTATTTT.